This is a list of T cell receptor beta chains from one sample in a study of cytomegalovirus exposure and HLA in healthy donors. Clones were read by immunoSEQ multiplex PCR, and TCRdb kept only the in-frame ones, dropping some. Among 95,000 to 150,000 clones listed, approximately 78% were seen once. Sequenced: PBMCs. Receptors originate from a woman aged 35 to 49 in good health and CMV-seronegative. CDR3s include the opening cysteine and the closing phenylalanine or tryptophan. A D gene is named only where the DNA matches it firmly. Not all rows give a size; the values are once, few, many and, for expanded clones, a class.

D gene: TRBD2; V gene: TRBV18; J gene: TRBJ2-1; clone size: -; CDR3 protein: CASSPGLAVGGNEQFF; CDR3 DNA: TGTGCCAGCTCACCGGGACTAGCGGTAGGGGGCAATGAGCAGTTCTTC
D gene: -; V gene: TRBV6-6; J gene: TRBJ1-5; clone size: few; CDR3 protein: CASSYSNTNQPQHF; CDR3 DNA: TGTGCCAGCAGTTACTCGAACACCAATCAGCCCCAGCATTTT
D gene: -; V gene: TRBV18; J gene: TRBJ2-7; clone size: -; CDR3 protein: CASSPSRGGASYEQYF; CDR3 DNA: TGTGCCAGCTCACCAAGTCGGGGCGGGGCCTCCTACGAGCAGTACTTC
D gene: -; V gene: TRBV2; J gene: TRBJ2-5; clone size: -; CDR3 protein: CASSVYQETQYF; CDR3 DNA: TGTGCCAGCAGCGTGTACCAAGAGACCCAGTACTTC
D gene: TRBD1; V gene: TRBV5-1; J gene: TRBJ2-3; clone size: -; CDR3 protein: CASSLVGTGVTDTQYF; CDR3 DNA: TGCGCCAGCAGCTTGGTAGGGACAGGGGTCACAGATACGCAGTATTTT
D gene: -; V gene: TRBV19; J gene: TRBJ1-1; clone size: -; CDR3 protein: CASSTGNTEAFF; CDR3 DNA: TGTGCCAGTTCGACGGGAAACACTGAAGCTTTCTTT
D gene: -; V gene: TRBV5-5; J gene: TRBJ2-7; clone size: -; CDR3 protein: CASSLPPGLSYEQYF; CDR3 DNA: TGTGCCAGCAGCTTGCCCCCTGGGCTATCCTACGAGCAGTACTTC
D gene: -; V gene: TRBV6-5; J gene: TRBJ2-7; clone size: -; CDR3 protein: CARSGGPGYEQYF; CDR3 DNA: TGTGCCAGGTCCGGAGGGCCGGGATACGAGCAGTACTTC
D gene: TRBD1; V gene: TRBV7-9; J gene: TRBJ1-2; clone size: -; CDR3 protein: CSSSLGTGPDRGYGYTF; CDR3 DNA: TGTTCCAGCAGCTTAGGAACCGGACCGGACAGGGGCTATGGCTACACCTTC
D gene: -; V gene: TRBV7-9; J gene: TRBJ2-2; clone size: -; CDR3 protein: CASSLARGNTGELFF; CDR3 DNA: TGTGCCAGCAGCTTAGCCAGGGGGAACACCGGGGAGCTGTTTTTT
D gene: TRBD1; V gene: TRBV5-4; J gene: TRBJ1-3; clone size: -; CDR3 protein: CASSLNRGLRTIYF; CDR3 DNA: TGTGCCAGCAGCTTGAACAGGGGGTTGCGCACCATATATTTT
D gene: -; V gene: TRBV27; J gene: TRBJ2-1; clone size: -; CDR3 protein: CASSDSSPVNEQFF; CDR3 DNA: TGTGCCAGCAGTGACTCGTCGCCCGTTAATGAGCAGTTCTTC
D gene: TRBD2; V gene: TRBV7-2; J gene: TRBJ2-5; clone size: -; CDR3 protein: CASSLVGGNSQETQYF; CDR3 DNA: TGTGCCAGCAGCTTAGTGGGGGGGAACTCGCAAGAGACCCAGTACTTC
D gene: TRBD2; V gene: TRBV4-3; J gene: TRBJ2-7; clone size: -; CDR3 protein: CASSQGRGGYEQYF; CDR3 DNA: TGCGCCAGCAGCCAAGGTCGCGGGGGCTACGAGCAGTACTTC
D gene: TRBD1; V gene: TRBV19; J gene: TRBJ2-3; clone size: -; CDR3 protein: CASSTGGETDTQYF; CDR3 DNA: TGTGCCAGTAGTACAGGGGGCGAAACAGATACGCAGTATTTT
D gene: -; V gene: TRBV28; J gene: TRBJ1-2; clone size: few; CDR3 protein: CASSFSGGVPYGYTF; CDR3 DNA: TGTGCCAGCAGTTTTTCGGGCGGGGTTCCCTATGGCTACACCTTC
D gene: TRBD2; V gene: TRBV10-1; J gene: TRBJ2-3; clone size: -; CDR3 protein: CASSVTSGITDTQYF; CDR3 DNA: TGCGCCAGCAGTGTGACTAGCGGGATCACAGATACGCAGTATTTT
D gene: -; V gene: TRBV4-1; J gene: TRBJ2-5; clone size: -; CDR3 protein: CASSQGGRETQYF; CDR3 DNA: TGCGCCAGCAGCCAAGGGGGGAGGGAGACCCAGTACTTC
D gene: -; V gene: TRBV29-1; J gene: TRBJ2-1; clone size: -; CDR3 protein: CSVDWPEQFF; CDR3 DNA: TGCAGCGTTGATTGGCCAGAGCAGTTCTTC
D gene: -; V gene: TRBV11-2; J gene: TRBJ2-5; clone size: -; CDR3 protein: CASSAQGGRETQYF; CDR3 DNA: TGTGCCAGCAGCGCGCAGGGAGGCCGTGAGACCCAGTACTTC
D gene: -; V gene: TRBV6-5; J gene: TRBJ2-4; clone size: -; CDR3 protein: CASSVTRRNSQYF; CDR3 DNA: TGTGCCAGCAGCGTTACGCGACGAAACAGTCAGTACTTC
D gene: TRBD1; V gene: TRBV28; J gene: TRBJ1-1; clone size: -; CDR3 protein: CASSLDRVYDTEAFF; CDR3 DNA: TGTGCCAGCAGTTTGGACAGGGTGTATGACACTGAAGCTTTCTTT
D gene: -; V gene: TRBV11-2; J gene: TRBJ1-1; clone size: -; CDR3 protein: CASSLHQGEAFF; CDR3 DNA: TGTGCCAGCAGCCTTCACCAGGGGGAAGCTTTCTTT
D gene: TRBD1; V gene: TRBV5-1; J gene: TRBJ2-4; clone size: -; CDR3 protein: CASSPRQGKNSQYF; CDR3 DNA: TGCGCCAGCAGCCCAAGACAGGGTAAAAACAGTCAGTACTTC